This TCR beta chain is drawn from a study of somatic reversion in DOCK8 deficiency (dated by TCRdb to 2020 to 2022). About the full investigation: In the study, T cell receptor beta repertoires were compared across three groups: DOCK8-deficient patients, DOCK8-revertant patients and healthy volunteers. The study set out to investigate how, in DOCK8 deficiency, somatic reversion of pathogenic DOCK8 variants alters lymphocyte differentiation and function. DOCK8-deficient patients in the study had been reported previously. Study-wide findings and limitations: The source material for each sample, whole blood versus PBMCs, was not specified per sample in the methods.

Genomic DNA for TCR repertoire analysis was extracted from either whole blood samples or PBMCs. Three DOCK8-revertant patients were sampled, some at multiple time points. The receptor library was made with multiplex PCR. TRB libraries were generated by one-step amplicon PCR from about 100 ng genomic DNA using EuroClonality-NGS primers. Sequencing of the TRB amplicons was carried out on Illumina MiSeq instruments using 2 x 250 bp version 2 chemistry. The paper's processing steps were these. Primary TRB sequence analysis and V(D)J annotation were performed with IMGT/HighV-QUEST. Once nonfunctional clones had been removed and the data downsampled for comparisons between samples, VDJtools was used to evaluate repertoire diversity and composition. TCRdb reran the public reads through fastp at Q25 and MiXCR, keeping productive beta chains. Every distinct CDR3 protein forms one entry, paired with its most common genes and DNA. The V and J calls shown here were made by TCRdb, not taken from the authors' results. Recorded for this sample are some 1,300 distinct CDR3 sequences; around 27% of them occurred a single time. Jointly, the top ten make up 84% of the sample.

The junction carries 11 bases between V and J, which are trimmed by 0 bases and 6 bases respectively. The germline V gene yields SGHTA for CDR1 and FQGNSA for CDR2. Inclusive of the bounding cysteine and phenylalanine, the CDR3 is 14 residues long. Only the CDR3 DNA stays, 42 bases, in frame from base 1. Only a few counts were recorded for this clonotype. Its antigen has not been determined. No base-level quality is on record; no much larger clone is a single base apart. The sequence links TRBV7-2 to TRBJ1-1; the D gene lacks a confident call. The sample consisted of peripheral blood. Read against the paper, the sample's cell subset or site label means: DOCK8-deficient patient with somatic reversion. This TCR derives from a human donor with DOCK8 deficiency. The CDR3: CASSLAGSGSEAFF. The DNA sequence is TGTGCCAGCAGCTTAGCGGGGTCCGGGTCTGAAGCTTTCTTT. Outside the CDR3, residues come from the reference TRBV7-2 and TRBJ1-1 proteins, so the full variable domain is: GAGVSQSPSNKVTEKGKDVELRCDPISGHTALYWYRQSLGQGLEFLIYFQGNSAPDKSGLPSDRFSAERTGGSVSTLTIQRTQQEDSAVYLCASSLAGSGSEAFFGQGTRLTVV.